The T cell receptor beta chain described here comes from a study of cytomegalovirus exposure and HLA in healthy donors (dated by TCRdb to about 2017). With regard to the full study: In an earlier analysis of roughly 590 of the donors, around 300 Gb of sequence data and some 120 million unique TCR beta sequences from roughly 190 million T cells were reported. To study patterns of TCR occurrence, a later analysis re-analyzed previously published TCR beta repertoires from just over 650 donors and added high-resolution HLA genotyping. On average, around 240,000 unique TCR beta nucleotide sequences were sequenced per donor among several hundred genotyped donors of the cohort, with roughly 18% of those sequences being non-productive. The study profiled the T cell repertoires of some 610 subjects by immunosequencing and related them to cytomegalovirus serostatus. The study aimed to test whether cataloging public T cell receptors could reveal signatures of past pathogen exposure. Every discovery cohort repertoire had been produced on one sequencing platform. An earlier analysis of a few hundred of the donors applied high-throughput TCR beta sequencing to assess whether each TCR beta V gene segment acted as functional or pseudogenic. A separate validation cohort of some 130 different subjects was used in addition to the approximately 700-subject first cohort. Rather than using new phenotypic data, the later analysis identified candidate immune exposures from TCR beta sequences and from how often those sequences occurred across donors. In a later genetic analysis, genome-wide SNP genotypes for 398 of the 666 donors were used, and that subset was treated as a discovery cohort. Because of strong linkage in the cohort, five DR-DQ haplotypes were treated as single units for association and clustering. The study combined high-throughput TCR immunosequencing, statistical association of individual TCRs with disease status, and machine learning to predict cytomegalovirus infection status. Typing coverage differed by locus: A, B, C, DRB1 and DQB1 were typed in roughly 620-640 donors, DQA1 in about 560, DPA1 in around 600, and DPB1 in approximately 450. Donor age, sex, ethnicity and CMV serostatus were compiled together with the repertoire data. Of the roughly 420 genotyped donors, 75% to 85% were placed in the genetic ancestry cluster associated with self-reported Caucasian donors. Around 320 gigabases of sequencing data and tens of millions of unique TCR sequences were included in an early release covering around 600 HLA-typed donors. Class I and class II HLA loci were covered by the typing at four-digit resolution.

What the work shows at the level of the full study, not this receptor alone: In an earlier analysis of approximately 600 of the donors, most TCR beta V segments were observed in productive rearrangements about 87% or about 30% of the time, broadly matching IMGT annotations. A later genetic analysis reported fewer N-insertions in productive TCRs among donors in an Asian-associated ancestry cluster than the roughly 620-donor mean. Because the 87-base-pair reads could not distinguish some IMGT-functional V segments, including TRBV6-2 and TRBV6-3, those segments were excluded. Presence/absence analyses assumed roughly uniform sequencing depth across donors, an assumption that may not hold. A group of highly shared sequence variants was considered likely to be a technical artifact of the sequencing pipeline. Linkage disequilibrium might explain the correlated functional status among segregating V segments, but an unknown experimental factor could not be ruled out. V-gene and J-gene trimming of TCR beta chains was associated with a missense DCLRE1C variant in a later genetic analysis, and the association was replicated in an independent cohort. The study gave a list of roughly 150 TCR beta chains associated with cytomegalovirus. A later analysis found that HLA-associated TCR beta chains were more clonally expanded and had lower generation probabilities than equally common non-associated chains. A later analysis associated some 17,000 TCR beta sequences with specific HLA alleles at a false discovery rate of 0.05. A further reported finding was that TCR beta sequences accurately predicted the HLA-A and HLA-B alleles for most subjects in the first cohort. In a later analysis, most CMV-associated TCR beta chains were found to appear HLA-restricted, with HLA associations seemingly driven largely by CMV exposure. According to the authors, the approach could potentially be generalized to other disease states and immunological phenotypes. A later analysis found that TCR association rates varied across HLA loci, with DRB1 alleles showing the most associated TCRs and HLA-C alleles the fewest. According to a later analysis, parvovirus B19, influenza, CMV and Epstein-Barr virus appeared linked to several top co-occurrence clusters. The only immune exposure information available for the cohort was CMV serostatus. Because counts were too low, 15 to 20 rarely observed V segments, including chromosome 9 orphons, were excluded from the earlier analysis of around 640 of the donors. While some public TCRs were present in many individuals, most TCR sequences turned up only very rarely across donors. This cohort had only TCR beta chains sequenced, and the lack of alpha or paired-chain data limited which features could be detected. Cytomegalovirus status was reported to be diagnosed by the classifier with high specificity and sensitivity in both the original and validation cohorts. In vitro tests confirmed that a few of the cytomegalovirus-associated TCR beta chains recognize cytomegalovirus antigens. HLA typing was unavailable for some donors at each locus, so association tests used only the typed subset. Assigning TCR associations to individual alleles was difficult when HLA alleles, especially DR and DQ, strongly co-occurred.

In total, roughly 670 healthy bone marrow donors made up the cohort. At the time of sampling, every cohort member was nominally healthy, though immune exposures that went unrecorded were likely present. The donor tested CMV seronegative and was one of the 352 seronegative cohort members. A peripheral blood sample was provided by each donor, and peripheral blood mononuclear cells were used for TCR beta sequencing. Genomic DNA extraction from the blood cell samples was performed with the Qiagen DNeasy Blood Extraction Kit. Libraries came from the immunoSEQ multiplex PCR assay. A mixture of 60 forward primers for TCR Vbeta segments and 13 reverse primers for TCR Jbeta segments was used in the multiplex PCR. The CDR3 region of rearranged TCR beta genes was amplified from genomic DNA with a multiplex PCR assay. On the Illumina HiSeq System, the amplified TCR beta libraries were sequenced as 87-base-pair reads. As for the original processing: A later analysis tallied 75 million to 95 million unique TCR beta chains across the roughly 610 repertoires, and some 10 million of those chains were shared by two or more donors. Raw reads were error-corrected and collapsed into unique sequences by a nearest-neighbor algorithm in which closely related sequences were merged to remove PCR and sequencing errors. V, D and J gene segments were assigned by aligning CDR3 sequences to IMGT reference sequences. Each retained sequence needed at least a six-nucleotide match to both a V gene segment and a J gene segment. A rearrangement counted as productive if the CDR3 had no stop codons and remained in frame with V and J, and every other rearrangement counted as non-productive. Following IMGT convention, CDR3 was defined as the stretch from the second conserved V-encoded cysteine to the conserved J-encoded phenylalanine. In an earlier analysis of around 540 of the donors, sequences lacking an unambiguous match to a single V gene segment were excluded. In an earlier analysis of 587 of the donors, a V segment was called functional when productive rearrangements were above 56.7%, and segregating when the standard deviation between donors exceeded 5%. A statistical classification framework was built for diagnosing cytomegalovirus status from the catalog of TCR beta chain sequences. In a later analysis, V and J genes were assigned by comparing TCR nucleotide sequences against IMGT/GENE-DB human TR gene sequences. The TCRdist pipeline was used in a later analysis to assign CDR3 sequences and most-parsimonious VDJ recombination scenarios. In a later analysis, every TCR beta chain was defined by the combination of its CDR3 amino acid sequence and its V-gene family, and reads without a unique V-gene family were dropped. In a later analysis, some 600 highly shared, low-generation-probability nucleotide sequences were removed to address suspected cross-contamination and a sequencing artifact. In a later analysis, a clonal expansion index was calculated for each public chain from normalized within-repertoire ranks of inferred template counts. A later analysis computed generation probabilities with a VDJ recombination model fitted to out-of-frame rearrangements, and checked the results against IGoR. In a later analysis, hypergeometric tests were used to score TCR-TCR, TCR-HLA and TCR-CMV co-occurrence, with a repertoire-size bias correction applied to TCR pairs. False discovery rates were estimated in a later analysis by permuting HLA or CMV assignments 20 times. In a later analysis, co-occurring TCRs were grouped using DBSCAN, with TCRdist sequence similarity added in when clustering inside HLA-allele-positive subsets. For co-occurrence clustering, repertoires with fewer than 30,000 or more than 120,000 public chains were excluded, along with roughly 5 repertoires with anomalous nucleotide sharing. TCRdb holds this immuneACCESS table with in-frame rearrangements only. Some clones are missing; in checked studies, unresolved V genes explain under half, and the rest has no known cause. That table is the source of V, J and clone size, and D and trimming were worked out from the DNA. The sample table shows 150,000 to 200,000 clones, and roughly 85% are seen once. Approximately 2.2% of the sample belongs to the ten largest clones.

Concerning this clone itself: Its target antigen remains unknown. It has no much larger one-base neighbor in the sample; base qualities were not kept.

Taken from cysteine to phenylalanine, the CDR3 has 12 residues. Just CDR3 DNA is preserved here, 36 bases in frame from base 1. For CDR1 and CDR2, the germline V gene lists SNHLY and FYNNEI. The V end gives up 8 bases and the J end 3 bases, leaving 1 base in the junction not matched to a gene. Sequenced input: PBMCs. The sequence derives from a woman between 45 and 60 years old in good health and CMV-seronegative. The chain joins TRBV2 to TRBJ2-1, with TRBD2 matching 7 junction bases. Read as DNA, the sequence is TGTGCCAGCGGGGAGGGCTACAATGAGCAGTTCTTC. Translated, it reads CASGEGYNEQFF.